These T cell receptor beta chains were read from a single sample in a study of blood T cell repertoires in COVID-19. Produced via immunoSEQ multiplex PCR; TCRdb's table is partial and in-frame only. The sample consists of over 150,000 clones, 65% to 90% of them appearing once. Sequenced material: peripheral blood. These receptors all come from a human donor in a cohort sampled during active COVID-19. CDR3s include the opening cysteine and the closing phenylalanine or tryptophan. The D gene is left open where the match is weak. Where a row states a size, it is once, few, many or the class of an expanded clone; other rows omit it.

clone_size d_call j_call v_call cdr3_nt cdr3_aa
NA NA TRBJ1-1 TRBV6-5 TGTGCCAGCAGTTTCCTACAGAATTTGAACACTGAAGCTTTCTTT CASSFLQNLNTEAFF
NA NA TRBJ2-2 TRBV19 TGTGCCAGTAGTATAGCCCCGGGGTACACCGGGGAGCTGTTTTTT CASSIAPGYTGELFF
once NA TRBJ2-3 TRBV28 TGTGCCAGCAGTCCCGGACTCCTAGATACGCAGTATTTT CASSPGLLDTQYF
NA TRBD1 TRBJ1-2 TRBV5-4 TGTGCCAGCAGCGGCGCCCCCGGGACAGGGATCTATGGCTACACCTTC CASSGAPGTGIYGYTF
NA NA TRBJ2-2 TRBV19 TGTGCCAGTAGTAGCGGAGGCGACGGCACCGGGGAGCTGTTTTTT CASSSGGDGTGELFF
NA TRBD2 TRBJ2-1 TRBV3-1/TRBV3-2 TGTGCCAGCAGCCCCACCGGAGTAGCGGGCCGAGTCTACAATGAGCAGTTCTTC CASSPTGVAGRVYNEQFF
few NA TRBJ2-6 TRBV10-3 TGTGCCATCGCCCCAGGGGCTGGGGCCAACGTCCTGACTTTC CAIAPGAGANVLTF
once NA TRBJ2-2 TRBV5-1 TGCGCCAGCAGCTTGCACAAAAACACCGGGGAGCTGTTTTTT CASSLHKNTGELFF
NA NA TRBJ1-1 TRBV6-5 TGTGCCAGCCGTACCAGGGGCGTGAACACTGAAGCTTTCTTT CASRTRGVNTEAFF
NA NA TRBJ2-5 TRBV30 TGTGCCTGGAGTTTTCCGGAGACCCAGTACTTC CAWSFPETQYF
NA TRBD2 TRBJ2-1 TRBV30 TGTGCCTGGAGTCGTCCGGGACTAGCGGGGGGGATCTCCTACAATGAGCAGTTCTTC CAWSRPGLAGGISYNEQFF
once NA TRBJ1-3 TRBV3-1/TRBV3-2 TGTGCCAGCAGCCAAGAGCTAGCCAGGGGCGGAAACACCATATATTTT CASSQELARGGNTIYF
NA NA TRBJ2-5 TRBV7-9 TGTGCCAGCAGCGCGGCGTTGACCCAGTACTTC CASSAALTQYF
few TRBD2 TRBJ2-1 TRBV19 TGTGCCAGTAGTACCCTAGCGGGAGGGCCTCAGGCTTACAATGAGCAGTTCTTC CASSTLAGGPQAYNEQFF
many NA TRBJ1-4 TRBV30 TGTGCCTGGAGTGTGTCAGCGACTAATGAAAAACTGTTTTTT CAWSVSATNEKLFF
NA NA TRBJ2-6 TRBV28 TGTGCCAGCAGGGAGGACGGATTCTCTGGGGCCAACGTCCTGACTTTC CASREDGFSGANVLTF
once NA TRBJ2-2 TRBV11-2 TGTGCCAGCAGCCCTTCCAACACCGGGGAGCTGTTTTTT CASSPSNTGELFF
NA NA TRBJ2-3 TRBV15 TGTGCCACCAGCAAGCAGCGGGATACGCAGTATTTT CATSKQRDTQYF
once TRBD1 TRBJ1-2 TRBV9 TGTGCCAGCAGCGCCCTAGGCAGGGGGCAGGTGGACTATGGCTACACCTTC CASSALGRGQVDYGYTF
NA TRBD2 TRBJ2-6 TRBV5-1 TGCGCCAGCAGCTTGGTTAGCGGGACTGGGGCCAACGTCCTGACTTTC CASSLVSGTGANVLTF
NA NA TRBJ1-5 TRBV6-6 TGTGCCAGCAGAAAAACAGCCGGTCGTAATCAGCCCCAGCATTTT CASRKTAGRNQPQHF
NA TRBD2 TRBJ2-3 TRBV5-1 TGCGCCAGCAGCTTTTCGCGACTAGCGGGAGCAGATACGCAGTATTTT CASSFSRLAGADTQYF
NA NA TRBJ2-1 TRBV6-5 TGTGCCAGCGGCACCCGGGGGAATGAGCAGTTCTTC CASGTRGNEQFF
many NA TRBJ1-6 TRBV3-1/TRBV3-2 TGTGCCAGCAGCCAGGAATACTCGGGGATTAATTCACCCCTCCACTTT CASSQEYSGINSPLHF
NA TRBD1 TRBJ2-7 TRBV18 TGTGCCAGCTCACTTACACCCGGGACAGGGATCTACGAGCAGTACTTC CASSLTPGTGIYEQYF
NA NA TRBJ1-6 TRBV5-4 TGTGCCAGCAGCTTGGCGGGGTACAATTCACCCCTCCACTTT CASSLAGYNSPLHF
NA NA TRBJ1-5 TRBV28 TGTGCCAGCAGTTTAGGAGGTTTAAGCAATCAGCCCCAGCATTTT CASSLGGLSNQPQHF
few TRBD1 TRBJ2-2 TRBV11-3 TGTGCCAGCAGTGCAACGACCGGACAGGGGGCGGACACCGGGGAGCTGTTTTTT CASSATTGQGADTGELFF
NA TRBD1 TRBJ1-1 TRBV5-1 TGCGCCAGCAGCTTGCAGGACAGGGACAAGCTTTTCTTT CASSLQDRDKLFF
NA NA TRBJ2-1 TRBV25-1 TGTGCCAGCAGTGAATTTGGAGGAAAGTTCTTC CASSEFGGKFF
NA NA TRBJ1-3 TRBV2 TGTGCCAGCAGTGACTTCGGGCAGGGCACAAACACCATATATTTT CASSDFGQGTNTIYF
few TRBD2 TRBJ2-3 TRBV28 TGTGCCAGTTTGGGGGCAGCGGGAGGGAAGGCAGATACGCAGTATTTT CASLGAAGGKADTQYF
few TRBD2 TRBJ2-7 TRBV10-2 TGCGCCAGCAGTACCTTAGCGGGAGGGAGATACGAGCAGTACTTC CASSTLAGGRYEQYF
NA NA TRBJ2-3 TRBV7-2 TGTGCCAGCTCCGCCGGGCCGGCGGGACGAGGAGATACGCAGTATTTT CASSAGPAGRGDTQYF
NA NA TRBJ2-3 TRBV7-9 TGTGCCAGCAGCTTTCAGGACACAGATACGCAGTATTTT CASSFQDTDTQYF
few NA TRBJ2-4 TRBV19 TGTGCCAGTAGTATAGCACTAGATAAAAACATTCAGTACTTC CASSIALDKNIQYF
NA TRBD1 TRBJ2-7 TRBV5-1 TGCGCCAGCAGCTTGTTCGGGACAGCGTCCTACGAGCAGTACTTC CASSLFGTASYEQYF
NA NA TRBJ2-1 TRBV2 TGTGCCAGCAGTTTTACAGGGCTTAGAGGTGAGCAGTTCTTC CASSFTGLRGEQFF
NA TRBD1 TRBJ1-5 TRBV11-3 TGTGCCAGCAGCTTAGTTGGGGCAGGGGGCTCTAGATTTCAGCCCCAGCATTTT CASSLVGAGGSRFQPQHF
once TRBD1 TRBJ2-2 TRBV28 TGTGCCAGCAGTTCGGGACAGAGGAACACCGGGGAGCTGTTTTTT CASSSGQRNTGELFF
once TRBD1 TRBJ2-3 TRBV20-1 TGCAGTGCTAGTTCTACAGGGGGCGCAGATACGCAGTATTTT CSASSTGGADTQYF
NA NA TRBJ2-1 TRBV5-1 TGCGCCAGCAGGCCCGAGGCGGGAAGCTCCTACAATGAGCAGTTCTTC CASRPEAGSSYNEQFF
NA NA TRBJ1-1 TRBV5-1 TGCGCCAGCAGCTCCCCCATGAACACTGAAGCTTTCTTT CASSSPMNTEAFF
NA NA TRBJ2-5 TRBV3-1/TRBV3-2 TGTGCCAGCAGCCAAGCTTTCCAGTACCAAGAGACCCAGTACTTC CASSQAFQYQETQYF
NA TRBD1 TRBJ1-3 TRBV28 TGTGCCAGCAGCCCGACAGGGGGAAGAAGAAACACCATATATTTT CASSPTGGRRNTIYF
NA TRBD2 TRBJ2-7 TRBV7-2 TGTGCCAGCAGCTTTAGCGGGGGGTACGAGCAGTACTTC CASSFSGGYEQYF
few NA TRBJ2-3 TRBV7-9 TGTGCCAGCAGCTCCCTCGGACGGACAGCTAGTAGCACAGATACGCAGTATTTT CASSSLGRTASSTDTQYF
NA NA TRBJ2-1 TRBV21-1 TGTGCCAGCAGCAAAGAAGCGGGAGGGAATATTGAGCAGTTCTTC CASSKEAGGNIEQFF
NA TRBD2 TRBJ2-1 TRBV27 TGTGCCAGCAGTTTAATTGGGTCTAGCGGTAGCTACAATGAGCAGTTCTTC CASSLIGSSGSYNEQFF